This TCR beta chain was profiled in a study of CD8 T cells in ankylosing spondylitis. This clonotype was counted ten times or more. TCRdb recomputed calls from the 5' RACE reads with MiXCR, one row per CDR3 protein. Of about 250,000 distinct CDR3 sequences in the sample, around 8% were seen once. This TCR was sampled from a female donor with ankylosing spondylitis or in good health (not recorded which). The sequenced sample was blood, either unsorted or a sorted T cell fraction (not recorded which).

CDR3 nucleotides: TGTGCCAGCAGTCCGACTAGCTACGAGCAGTACTTC. It translates to CASSPTSYEQYF. The chain employs TRBV7-9 and TRBJ2-7; the D gene is possibly TRBD2 (6 bases). Trimming left V 6 bases short and J 3 bases short, with 9 bases between. Germline V gene lookup returns CDR1 SEHNR and CDR2 FQNEAQ (reference sequence). The CDR3 runs to 12 residues.